The present T cell receptor (beta chain) was sequenced within a study of blood T cell repertoires in COVID-19. Study-level background: The United States, Italy and Spain were the sources of the acute and convalescent COVID-19 samples.

Germline V gene data show CDR1 as ENHRY and CDR2 as SYGVKD. V lost 2 bases and J 11 bases, leaving 15 bases between the germline ends. This CDR3 has 13 residues. The table came from immunoSEQ multiplex PCR; TCRdb's copy has only in-frame clones and leaves some out. The sample holds approximately 29,000 clones, around 90% seen once. This sequence was found in a man in his 70s with active COVID-19. Material for sequencing was peripheral blood. This chain connects TRBV10-3 to TRBJ1-1; tentatively, D is TRBD1 (5 bases). CDR3 nucleotide sequence: TGTGCCATCAGTGAGGAGGTAACAGGCGTGGCTTTCTTT. Its translation: CAISEEVTGVAFF.